Presented here are 7 T cell receptor beta chains from one specimen sequenced in a study of T-cell reconstitution after alpha-beta-depleted transplantation in children (dated by TCRdb to 2016 to 2017). The treatment or condition tag for this specimen amounts to: allogeneic hematopoietic cell transplantation with graft depleted of TCRalphabeta T cells and CD19 B cells. Libraries were built with PCR. The run used an Illumina HiSeq 2500. Molecular barcoding was employed in the preparation of TCR libraries, with unique molecular identifiers being used to normalize TCRbeta repertoire quantification. The public reads were reanalyzed by TCRdb: fastp trimming at Q25, MiXCR alignment, in-frame beta chains only. Each CDR3 protein gets just one entry, which takes the most common genes and DNA from the rows behind it. For this sample the table gives 130,000 to 150,000 distinct CDR3 sequences, of which 8.8% were detected only once. The ten most abundant clones make up 15% to 20% of the sample.

This specimen was PBMCs, mostly from graft donor cells, taken 180 days after TCRalphabeta/CD19-depleted stem cell transplant. Receptors originate from a female patient aged 2-9 years who had a stem cell transplant for congenital amegakaryocytic thrombocytopenia, so the T cells may come from the graft donor.

This clonotype has at least ten counts. This chain links TRBV7-8 with TRBJ1-5; D call uncertain. The V end lost 3 bases, the J end lost 4 bases, and 16 bases lay between the germline ends. CDR1 and CDR2 from the germline V gene are SGHVS and FQNEAQ. CDR3 length: 16 residues. CDR3 loop: CASSFGLTFRNQPQHF. As DNA, the CDR3 is TGTGCCAGCAGCTTCGGACTGACATTTCGAAATCAGCCCCAGCATTTT.

This clonotype is medium-sized (0.01 to 0.1%) within its sample. The chain carries TRBV30 and TRBJ1-2; 10 bases align to TRBD1. The V gene end was trimmed by 4 bases and the J gene end by 8 bases; junction bases not matched to a gene: 13. Germline V gives CDR1 GTSNPN, CDR2 SVGIG (reference sequence). CDR3 length: 15 residues. The CDR3 region has the DNA TGTGCCTGGACCGATGAGTGGAGGACAGGGGGGGGCTACACCTTC. It encodes CAWTDEWRTGGGYTF.

This clonotype was detected a few times. V is TRBV28 and J is TRBJ1-6; 7 nucleotides agree with TRBD1. Trimming at V came to 3 bases and at J to 6 bases, leaving 8 bases not matched to a gene. The CDR3 sequence is 16 residues long. Germline V gene data show CDR1 as MDHEN and CDR2 as SYDVKM. DNA for the CDR3: TGTGCCAGCAGTTTGTGGACAGGCGACAGTAATTCACCCCTCCACTTT. The encoded protein is CASSLWTGDSNSPLHF. Full variable domain (remainder filled in from reference TRBV28 and TRBJ1-6): DVKVTQSSRYLVKRTGEKVFLECVQDMDHENMFWYRQDPGLGLRLIYFSYDVKMKEKGDIPEGYSVSREKKERFSLILESASTNQTSMYLCASSLWTGDSNSPLHFGNGTRLTVT.

This clonotype showed up many times. The rearrangement uses TRBV5-1 and TRBJ1-2; 9 bases agree with TRBD1. Germline V gives CDR1 SGHRS, CDR2 YFSETQ. The CDR3 loop spans 14 amino acids. The junction had 3 bases not matched to a gene; V was cut back by 4 bases and J by 2 bases. The CDR3 reads CASSKGQGNYGYTF. The CDR3 DNA follows: TGCGCCAGCAGCAAGGGACAGGGAAACTATGGCTACACCTTC. The full variable domain, completed using reference TRBV5-1 and TRBJ1-2, is KAGVTQTPRYLIKTRGQQVTLSCSPISGHRSVSWYQQTPGQGLQFLFEYFSETQRNKGNFPGRFSGRQFSNSRSEMNVSTLELGDSALYLCASSKGQGNYGYTFGSGTRLTVV.

This clonotype was detected only a few times. V gene TRBV3-1 combines with J gene TRBJ1-1, with D possibly matching TRBD1 (5 bases). Trimming shortened V by 3 bases and J by 6 bases, and 32 bases separated the two germline ends. This CDR3 is 20 amino acids long. Germline V gene data show CDR1 as LGHDT and CDR2 as YNNKEL (reference sequence). CDR3 sequence reads: CASSQSSFNRDSVSYAEAFF. The CDR3 DNA sequence: TGTGCCAGCAGCCAGTCCTCATTCAACCGGGACTCCGTATCATACGCTGAAGCTTTCTTT.

In its sample, this clonotype was seen a few times. J is TRBJ2-1 and V is TRBV3-1; 8 nucleotides line up with TRBD2. V dropped 0 bases and J dropped 10; count of bases not matched to a gene: 5. The germline V gene encodes CDR1 LGHDT and CDR2 YNNKEL (reference sequence). This CDR3 comprises 14 residues. The CDR3 is CASSQDLAGGEQFF. The CDR3, as DNA: TGTGCCAGCAGCCAAGACCTGGCGGGGGGAGAGCAGTTCTTC.

This clonotype was observed a handful of times. This chain uses TRBV20-1 with TRBJ2-1; possibly TRBD2 for D (6 bases). V was pared by 2 bases and J by 5 bases, with 19 bases between. The CDR3 loop spans 16 amino acids. Germline assignment: CDR1 DFQATT and CDR2 SNEGSKA (reference sequence). CDR3 protein: CSARLASRRGDNEQFF. The CDR3 bases are TGCAGTGCTAGACTGGCTAGCCGGAGGGGAGACAATGAGCAGTTCTTC.